The 17 T cell receptor beta chains presented below share a single source sample, sequenced in a study of Graves' ophthalmopathy and Graves' hyperthyroidism. RNA transcripts yielded amplified TCR beta CDR3 regions. The first-round RT-PCR employed HTBI primers together with the Qiagen OneStep RT-PCR kit. A multiplex PCR was then performed as the second round. TCRdb re-analysed the multiplex PCR reads in MiXCR, keeping a single row per CDR3 protein. The sample carries 580,000 or so distinct CDR3 sequences, less than 40% recorded once. Sequences were obtained from peripheral blood or thyroid tissue (not recorded which). The receptors originated from an adult man with Graves' hyperthyroidism.

Many counts were recorded for this clonotype. The chain employs TRBV20-1 and TRBJ1-2; TRBD1 aligns across 8 bases. V lost 0 bases to trimming and J lost 5 bases; unmatched junction nucleotides: 17. The CDR3 has 18 residues. From germline, CDR1 is DFQATT and CDR2 SNEGSKA (reference sequence). CDR3 coding DNA: TGCAGTGCTAGAGATGGGGTCCGAGAGACAGGGGCAGTATATGGCTACACCTTC. It specifies CSARDGVRETGAVYGYTF.

This chain joins TRBV7-9 and TRBJ2-7, with D possibly matching TRBD2 (7 bases). The germline gives CDR1 SEHNR, CDR2 FQNEAQ (reference sequence). The CDR3 is made up of 15 amino acids. V was pared by 6 bases and J by 3 bases, with 18 bases between. CDR3 region: CASSDRGAMGYEQYF. CDR3 DNA: TGTGCCAGCAGTGATCGGGGGGCGATGGGCTACGAGCAGTACTTC.

Points on this clonotype: Relative to the germline gene, one junction end is altered; a read error may explain this. This rearrangement joins TRBV7-9 to TRBJ1-4; D remains unclear. This CDR3 comprises 15 residues. The germline gives CDR1 SEHNR, CDR2 FQNEAQ (reference sequence). For the CDR3, the DNA is TGTGCCAGCAGAAACACTCGACTGCTGAATGAAGAACTGTTTTTT. The encoded protein is CASRNTRLLNEELFF.

CDR3 DNA sequence: TGCAGCGTCGGACGTGGCGTCGGGGAGCTGTTTTTT. Translation gives CSVGRGVGELFF. The J gene is TRBJ2-2, the V gene TRBV29-1; D not certain. This CDR3 comprises 12 residues. The germline V gene encodes CDR1 SQVTM and CDR2 ANQGSEA. V was clipped by 6 bases and J by 7 bases, with 12 bases between them.

This clonotype came up many times. J is TRBJ1-4 and V is TRBV7-2, with D perhaps matching TRBD1 (5 bases). Per the germline V gene, CDR1 is SGHTA and CDR2 is FQGNSA. Trimming stripped 2 bases from V and 3 bases from J, with 10 bases between. The CDR3 is 15 residues long. The CDR3 sequence is CASSLFMGPNEKLFF. CDR3 in DNA: TGTGCCAGCAGCTTATTTATGGGACCTAATGAAAAACTGTTTTTT.

Concerning this clonotype itself: A much more abundant neighbour one base away suggests this may be a read error. The chain uses TRBV2 and TRBJ1-5; 7 bases map to TRBD1. V trimming: 6 bases; J trimming: 3 bases; junction bases outside the gene matches: 8. Germline V CDR1 and CDR2: SNHLY, FYNNEI. The CDR3 is 15 residues long. The CDR3 DNA is TGTGCCAGCAGGCCGAAAGACAGGGACAATCAGCCCCAGCATTTT. Translated: CASRPKDRDNQPQHF. The whole variable domain, remainder taken from reference TRBV2 and TRBJ1-5, is EPEVTQTPSHQVTQMGQEVILRCVPISNHLYFYWYRQILGQKVEFLVSFYNNEISEKSEIFDDQFSVERPDGSNFTLKIRSTKLEDSAMYFCASRPKDRDNQPQHFGDGTRLSIL.

The chain has TRBV25-1 and TRBJ2-7; 12 bases are shared with TRBD1. The trim removed 7 bases at V and 6 bases at J, leaving 10 bases unmatched. The CDR3 loop spans 15 amino acids. Germline CDR1 and CDR2: MGHDK and SYGVNS. CDR3 amino acids: CASTPEGQGAFEQYF. Written as DNA, the CDR3 is TGTGCCAGCACCCCCGAGGGACAGGGGGCTTTCGAGCAGTACTTC.

This clonotype showed up many times. A read error may produce the germline difference seen at one junction end. J is TRBJ1-1 and V is TRBV10-1; TRBD1 is a possible D gene (6 bases). The length of the CDR3 is 12 residues. The V gene's germline CDR1 is WNHNN and CDR2 SYGVQD (reference sequence). CDR3 sequence: CASSRGGTEAFF. For the CDR3, the DNA is TGTGCCAGCAGCAGGGGTGGCACTGAAGCTTTCTTT.

Concerning this clonotype itself: The germline gene is not matched at one end of the junction; a read error may be the cause. CDR3 DNA sequence: TGCAATGCTAGAGGGGGCGTCTATGGCTACACCTTC. This encodes CNARGGVYGYTF. The chain joins TRBV20-1 to TRBJ1-2, with 7 bases identical to TRBD1. Germline V gene sequence: CDR1 DFQATT, CDR2 SNEGSKA (reference sequence). This CDR3 is built from 12 residues.

The CDR3 loop reads CSVGGQGANTEAFF. CDR3 nucleotide sequence: TGCAGCGTTGGGGGACAGGGGGCGAACACTGAAGCTTTCTTT. The gene calls are TRBV29-1 and TRBJ1-1; 12 bases agree with TRBD1. This CDR3 spans 14 amino acids. Germline V gene data show CDR1 as SQVTM and CDR2 as ANQGSEA. J was trimmed by 1 base and V by 4 bases; bases with no gene match: 1.

The chain is built from TRBV19 and TRBJ2-3; D remains ambiguous. The CDR3 runs to 13 residues. V lost 3 bases and J lost 10, with 14 bases in between. The germline V gene has CDR1 LNHDA and CDR2 SQIVND (reference sequence). The CDR3 sequence is CASSMERKWPQYF. The CDR3 DNA sequence: TGTGCCAGTAGTATGGAGAGGAAATGGCCGCAGTATTTT. Combining the CDR3 with reference TRBV19 and TRBJ2-3 gives the whole variable domain DGGITQSPKYLFRKEGQNVTLSCEQNLNHDAMYWYRQDPGQGLRLIYYSQIVNDFQKGDIAEGYSVSREKKESFPLTVTSAQKNPTAFYLCASSMERKWPQYFGPGTRLTVL.

Details on this clonotype: It may be a read error: a sequence one base away is much more abundant. This CDR3 is CVSGLVLGRDNTEAFF. CDR3 bases: TGTGTTAGTGGTTTGGTACTTGGAAGGGACAACACTGAAGCTTTCTTT. The chain uses TRBV12-3 or TRBV12-4 and TRBJ1-1; D may be TRBD1 (5 bases). The CDR3 length is 16 residues.

The V gene is TRBV12-3 or TRBV12-4, the J gene TRBJ2-7, with 9 bases that match TRBD1. Trimming cost V 6 bases and J 4 bases; bases outside gene matches: 10. The CDR3 consists of 15 residues. CDR3 sequence: CASSLSDRGGYEQYF. The CDR3 DNA follows: TGTGCCAGCAGCTTATCGGACAGGGGCGGGTACGAGCAGTACTTC.

The J gene is TRBJ1-2, the V gene TRBV19; D ambiguous. The CDR3 is made up of 14 amino acids. Trimming took 6 bases from V and 1 from J, leaving 12 bases between them. Germline V gene data show CDR1 as LNHDA and CDR2 as SQIVND (reference sequence). As DNA, the CDR3 is TGTGCCAGTAGCCGAGACAAAAGTAACTATGGCTACACCTTC. Translation: CASSRDKSNYGYTF.

The V call is TRBV5-1, the J call TRBJ2-7, with 14 nucleotides matching TRBD2. Trimming removed 4 bases from V and 3 bases from J; junction bases left unmatched: 0. CDR3 size: 14 residues. The germline gives CDR1 SGHRS, CDR2 YFSETQ. DNA for the CDR3: TGCGCCAGCAGCGGGACTAGCGGGGGCTACGAGCAGTACTTC. Protein sequence: CASSGTSGGYEQYF.

This clonotype appeared a few times. The V call is TRBV7-9, the J call TRBJ2-5; D possibly corresponds to TRBD2 (5 bases). The germline V and J ends were trimmed by 3 bases and 9 bases, with 8 bases remaining between them. The CDR3 is 11 residues long. Germline CDR1 SEHNR, CDR2 FQNEAQ (reference sequence). The CDR3 is CASSFSEAQYF. CDR3 nucleotide sequence: TGTGCCAGCAGCTTTTCGGAGGCCCAGTACTTC.

This clonotype has at least ten counts. J is TRBJ1-5 and V is TRBV6-1, with 7 bases that match TRBD1. Losses at the gene ends were 4 bases for V and 6 bases for J; bases not matched to a gene: 6. The CDR3 spans 14 residues. Germline V gene data show CDR1 as MNHNS and CDR2 as SASEGT. CDR3 protein: CASSGTGGRQPQHF. For the CDR3, the DNA is TGTGCCAGCAGTGGGACAGGAGGTCGTCAGCCCCAGCATTTT.